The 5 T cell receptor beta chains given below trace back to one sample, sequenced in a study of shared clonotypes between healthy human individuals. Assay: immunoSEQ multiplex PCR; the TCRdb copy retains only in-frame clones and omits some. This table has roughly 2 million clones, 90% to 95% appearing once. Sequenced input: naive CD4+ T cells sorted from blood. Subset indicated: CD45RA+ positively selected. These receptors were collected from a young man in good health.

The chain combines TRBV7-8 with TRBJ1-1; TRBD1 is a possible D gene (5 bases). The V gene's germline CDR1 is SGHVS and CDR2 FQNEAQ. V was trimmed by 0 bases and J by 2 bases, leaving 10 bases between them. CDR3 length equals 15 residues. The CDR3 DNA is TGTGCCAGCAGCTTAGCCAGGGCCCCTAACACTGAAGCTTTCTTT. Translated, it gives CASSLARAPNTEAFF.

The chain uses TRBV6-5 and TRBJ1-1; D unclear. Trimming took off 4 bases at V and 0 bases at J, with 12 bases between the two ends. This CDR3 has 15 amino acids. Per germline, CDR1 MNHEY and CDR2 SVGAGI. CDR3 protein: CASSSFGRMNTEAFF. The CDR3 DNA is TGTGCCAGCAGTTCCTTCGGACGTATGAACACTGAAGCTTTCTTT.

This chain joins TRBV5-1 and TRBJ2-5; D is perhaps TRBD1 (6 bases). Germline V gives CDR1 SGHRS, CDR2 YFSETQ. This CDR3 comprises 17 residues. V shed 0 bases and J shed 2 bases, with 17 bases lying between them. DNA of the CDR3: TGCGCCAGCAGCTTGGATCCCGTTAGGGGGAGACAAGAGACCCAGTACTTC. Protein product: CASSLDPVRGRQETQYF.

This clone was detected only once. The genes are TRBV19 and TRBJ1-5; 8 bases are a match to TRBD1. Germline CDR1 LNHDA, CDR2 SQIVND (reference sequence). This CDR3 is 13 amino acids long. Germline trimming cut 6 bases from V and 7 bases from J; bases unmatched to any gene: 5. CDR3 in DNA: TGTGCCAGTAGCCAGGGGGCTAGCCAGCCCCAGCATTTT. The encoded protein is CASSQGASQPQHF.

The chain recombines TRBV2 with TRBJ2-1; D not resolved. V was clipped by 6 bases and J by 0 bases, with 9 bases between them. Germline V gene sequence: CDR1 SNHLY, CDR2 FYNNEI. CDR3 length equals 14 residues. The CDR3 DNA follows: TGTGCCAGCAGCCAGAGCGCCTCCTACAATGAGCAGTTCTTC. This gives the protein CASSQSASYNEQFF.